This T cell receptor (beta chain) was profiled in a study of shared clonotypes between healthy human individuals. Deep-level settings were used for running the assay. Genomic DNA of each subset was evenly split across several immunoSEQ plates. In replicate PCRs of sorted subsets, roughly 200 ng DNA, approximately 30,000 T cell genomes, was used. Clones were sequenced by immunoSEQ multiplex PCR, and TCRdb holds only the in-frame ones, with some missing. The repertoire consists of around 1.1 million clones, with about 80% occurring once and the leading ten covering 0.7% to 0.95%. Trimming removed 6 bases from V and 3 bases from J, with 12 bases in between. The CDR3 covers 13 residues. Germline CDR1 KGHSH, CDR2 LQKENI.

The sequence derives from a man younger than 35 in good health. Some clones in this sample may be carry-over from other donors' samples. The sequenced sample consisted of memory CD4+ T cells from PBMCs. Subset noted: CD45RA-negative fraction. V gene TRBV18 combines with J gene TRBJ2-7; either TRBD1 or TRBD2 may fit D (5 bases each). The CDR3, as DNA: TGTGCCAGCTCGCCGGGGACGCGCTACGAGCAGTACTTC. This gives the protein CASSPGTRYEQYF.